The 21 T cell receptor beta chains given below trace back to one sample, sequenced in a study of blood T cell repertoires in COVID-19 (dated by TCRdb to 2020 to 2022). The library was obtained by the immunoSEQ multiplex PCR assay. TCRdb stores this immuneACCESS table with in-frame sequences only. Part of the clones is absent; in the studies checked, under half of the shortfall reflects unresolved V genes, and no reason is known for the rest. The sample records about 200,000 clones, about 88% of which are singletons. Clones ranked in the top ten supply around 24% of the sample. Sequencing was performed on PBMCs or T cells enriched from blood (not recorded which). The receptors were sampled from a woman aged 40 to 49 in a cohort exposed to, infected with or recovered from COVID-19 (not recorded which).

The chain has TRBV5-1 and TRBJ2-3; D unclear. This CDR3 is built from 13 residues. Looked up from germline, CDR1 is SGHRS and CDR2 is YFSETQ. The V end lost 0 bases, the J end lost 11 bases, and 13 bases lay between the germline ends. CDR3 protein: CASSLGPFRGQYF. Written as DNA, the CDR3 is TGCGCCAGCAGCTTGGGGCCATTCAGAGGGCAGTATTTT. Complete variable domain (other parts from reference TRBV5-1 and TRBJ2-3): KAGVTQTPRYLIKTRGQQVTLSCSPISGHRSVSWYQQTPGQGLQFLFEYFSETQRNKGNFPGRFSGRQFSNSRSEMNVSTLELGDSALYLCASSLGPFRGQYFGPGTRLTVL.

The chain has TRBV11-2 and TRBJ1-1, with 7 nucleotides matching TRBD1. The germline V gene has CDR1 SGHAT and CDR2 FQNNGV. This CDR3 has 13 residues. V shed 6 bases, J shed 3 bases, and the junction held 4 bases outside the gene matches. CDR3 nucleotide sequence: TGTGCCAGCAGAAAGGGGGCGGACACTGAAGCTTTCTTT. The encoded protein is CASRKGADTEAFF.

The CDR3, as DNA: TGTGCCAGCAGCACAGTAACTGAAGCTTTCTTT. It codes for CASSTVTEAFF. This chain joins TRBV6-5 and TRBJ1-1, with D hard to call. The CDR3 runs to 11 residues. Looked up from germline, CDR1 is MNHEY and CDR2 is SVGAGI. V was trimmed by 6 bases and J by 5 bases, leaving 7 bases between them.

The chain links TRBV3-1 (or the pseudogene TRBV3-2) to TRBJ2-7; 7 bases line up with TRBD1. This CDR3 has 16 residues. Germline V CDR1 and CDR2: LGHDT, YNNKEL (reference sequence). V was clipped by 4 bases and J by 0 bases; unmatched bases: 9. CDR3 loop: CASSPVKGQSSYEQYF. The CDR3 bases are TGTGCCAGCAGCCCCGTTAAGGGACAGAGCTCCTACGAGCAGTACTTC.

The V and J genes are TRBV5-1 and TRBJ1-4, with unresolved D. There are 15 residues in the CDR3. The germline gives CDR1 SGHRS, CDR2 YFSETQ. V lost 1 base and J 8 bases, leaving 15 bases between the germline ends. In DNA form, the CDR3 reads TGCGCCAGCAGCTTGTTAGGCTTATTGGAGGAAAAACTGTTTTTT. It is translated as CASSLLGLLEEKLFF.

The chain couples TRBV28 to TRBJ2-2, with a weak D call TRBD1 (5 bases). Germline assignment: CDR1 MDHEN and CDR2 SYDVKM. The CDR3 is made up of 15 amino acids. Trimming took off 2 bases at V and 2 bases at J, with 9 bases between the two ends. CDR3 bases: TGTGCCAGCAGTTTAGGTGACAGCAACACCGGGGAGCTGTTTTTT. This translates into CASSLGDSNTGELFF.

V is TRBV7-6 and J is TRBJ2-5; 12 nucleotides align to TRBD1. CDR1 and CDR2 from the germline V gene are SGHVS and FNYEAQ. The ends lost 8 bases at V and 2 bases at J; junction bases unmatched: 15. There are 18 residues in the CDR3. Written as DNA, the CDR3 is TGTGCCAGCGAACCGGGACAGGGGGCGAGGTGGGCACAAGAGACCCAGTACTTC. It translates to CASEPGQGARWAQETQYF.

This chain links TRBV29-1 with TRBJ2-5, with a tentative D call TRBD2 (6 bases). The CDR3 is made up of 12 amino acids. V lost 2 bases to trimming and J lost 2 bases, with 6 bases between them. In germline, CDR1 is SQVTM, CDR2 ANQGSEA. The CDR3 DNA reads TGCAGCGTTGAACGGGGGCAAGAGACCCAGTACTTC. It specifies CSVERGQETQYF.

This clone came up a few times. The CDR3 DNA sequence: TGTGCCAGCAGTTTAACGGCGGGGAATGAAAAACTGTTTTTT. Protein: CASSLTAGNEKLFF. The chain links TRBV27 to TRBJ1-4, with D unresolved. The CDR3 loop spans 14 amino acids. Between the trimmed V and J ends, which lost 2 bases and 5 bases, there was a span of 9 bases. Germline values: CDR1 MNHEY, CDR2 SMNVEV (reference sequence).

V and J are TRBV3-1 (or the pseudogene TRBV3-2) and TRBJ1-5; 7 bases line up with TRBD1. The CDR3 extends over 14 amino acids. Germline V gene sequence: CDR1 LGHDT, CDR2 YNNKEL (reference sequence). The V segment lost 4 bases and the J segment 2 bases; nucleotides outside the gene matches: 2. The CDR3 sequence is CASSRTGGNQPQHF. The DNA for the CDR3 is TGTGCCAGCAGCCGGACAGGTGGCAATCAGCCCCAGCATTTT.

V is TRBV7-8 and J is TRBJ1-4; D uncertain. The V gene's germline CDR1 is SGHVS and CDR2 FQNEAQ. The CDR3 length is 16 residues. V gave up 5 bases and J gave up 0 bases, with 13 bases separating them. The CDR3 loop reads CASSPQGSSTNEKLFF. CDR3 sequence (DNA): TGTGCCAGCAGCCCACAAGGGAGCTCAACTAATGAAAAACTGTTTTTT.

The rearrangement joins TRBV19 to TRBJ1-2, with 10 nucleotides matching TRBD1. CDR3 length equals 13 residues. Looked up from germline, CDR1 is LNHDA and CDR2 is SQIVND (reference sequence). After removal of 5 bases from V and 8 bases from J, the junction contained 5 bases not matched to a gene. The CDR3 loop is CASSLGTGEGYTF. The CDR3 DNA follows: TGTGCCAGTAGTCTAGGGACAGGGGAAGGCTACACCTTC.

V is TRBV29-1 and J is TRBJ1-2, with 7 bases that match TRBD1. The V gene end was trimmed by 6 bases and the J gene end by 5 bases; junction bases not matched to a gene: 12. CDR3 length: 14 residues. Germline values: CDR1 SQVTM, CDR2 ANQGSEA. The CDR3 DNA sequence: TGCAGCGTCGGTGACAGGGATTTTCTGTATGGCTACACCTTC. Translation gives CSVGDRDFLYGYTF.

The chain employs TRBV6-5 and TRBJ2-1; D possibly corresponds to TRBD1 (6 bases). Germline CDR1 and CDR2: MNHEY and SVGAGI. Trimming left V 5 bases short and J 14 bases short, with 13 bases between. This CDR3 has 11 residues. The CDR3 protein is CASSLGHKEFF. The CDR3 coding sequence is TGTGCCAGCAGTCTGGGACACAAGGAGTTCTTC.

This sequence joins TRBV18 and TRBJ1-1; tentative D call: TRBD1 (5 bases). Germline loops: CDR1 KGHSH, CDR2 LQKENI. The V gene lost 6 bases and the J gene lost 5 bases, with 10 bases spanning the gap. There are 12 residues in the CDR3. CDR3 amino acids: CASSPQGTEAFF. Here the CDR3 DNA reads TGTGCCAGCTCGCCCCAGGGTACTGAAGCTTTCTTT.

The chain recombines TRBV4-2 with TRBJ2-1, with a tentative D call TRBD1 (7 bases). The germline V gene has CDR1 LGHNA and CDR2 YNFKEQ. V was shortened by 7 bases and J by 7 bases, with 20 bases between the two germline ends. The CDR3 spans 15 residues. CDR3 DNA: TGTGCCAGCACCAGGGAGCAGGGGGGATTGAATGAGCAGTTCTTC. Its protein product is CASTREQGGLNEQFF.

DNA of the CDR3: TGTGCCAGCAGCTTAGGTCGCGGGGGCTCCTACAATGAGCAGTTCTTC. Encoded protein: CASSLGRGGSYNEQFF. The rearrangement joins TRBV13 to TRBJ2-1; 7 bases fit TRBD2. From germline, CDR1 is PRHDT and CDR2 FYEKMQ (reference sequence). This CDR3 region has 16 residues. Trimming cost V 0 bases and J 0 bases; bases outside gene matches: 2.

The rearrangement links TRBV4-1 to TRBJ2-7; TRBD1 might be the D (5 bases). The CDR3 consists of 16 residues. Trimming left V 0 bases short and J 3 bases short, with 15 bases between. Germline V gene data show CDR1 as MGHRA and CDR2 as YSYEKL. CDR3 DNA: TGCGCCAGCAGCCAAGATCAAGGGGCCACTTACTACGAGCAGTACTTC. This gives the protein CASSQDQGATYYEQYF.

The genes are TRBV13 and TRBJ2-1; 10 nucleotides agree with TRBD2. The germline V gene has CDR1 PRHDT and CDR2 FYEKMQ (reference sequence). CDR3 length: 18 amino acids. V gave up 4 bases and J gave up 5 bases; unmatched junction bases: 14. As DNA, the CDR3 is TGTGCCAGCAGCTATGCCATTCAGAGAACTAGCGGGAACAATGAGCAGTTCTTC. It encodes CASSYAIQRTSGNNEQFF.

This clone was seen just once. This chain connects TRBV7-7 to TRBJ1-1; D unresolved. The V gene lost 5 bases and the J gene lost 7 bases, with 5 bases spanning the gap. Germline V lookup: CDR1 SSHAT, CDR2 FNYEAQ (reference sequence). This CDR3 has 10 amino acids. The CDR3 sequence: CASSRVEAFF. For the CDR3, the DNA is TGTGCCAGCAGCCGGGTTGAAGCTTTCTTT.

This chain joins TRBV27 and TRBJ1-5, with no clear D. CDR3 length equals 15 residues. The germline V gene has CDR1 MNHEY and CDR2 SMNVEV (reference sequence). Trimming cost V 5 bases and J 7 bases, with 18 bases left between them. The CDR3 DNA follows: TGTGCCAGCAGTAATGATCCCATAGCCTCCCAGCCCCAGCATTTT. It specifies CASSNDPIASQPQHF.